Listed below are T cell receptor beta chains from one sample, sequenced in a study of a mutant IDH1 vaccine in newly diagnosed glioma. Generated by immunoSEQ multiplex PCR, the TCRdb table keeps only in-frame clones and is missing some. Of about 54,000 clones in the sample, 80% to 90% were seen once. The sequencing here drew on PBMCs, taken from a glioma patient treated with radiotherapy, temozolomide or both. These receptors came from a man aged 18 to 30 with glioma. The CDR3 runs from the conserved cysteine through the conserved F or W. The D gene is left open where the match is weak. Size values are once, few and many counts, or a class for expanded clones, and some rows have none.

length	V	size	J	D	CDR3	DNA
15	TRBV5-1	-	TRBJ1-1	-	CASSSRPVRNTEAFF	TGCGCCAGCAGCTCCCGGCCAGTCAGAAACACTGAAGCTTTCTTT
10	TRBV30	-	TRBJ1-2	TRBD1	CACGQGGYTF	TGTGCCTGTGGACAGGGGGGCTACACCTTC
13	TRBV27	few	TRBJ1-2	-	CASSLMRGDGYTF	TGTGCCAGCAGTTTAATGAGAGGGGACGGCTACACCTTC
13	TRBV5-6	-	TRBJ1-1	-	CASSRDWGTEAFF	TGTGCCAGCAGCCGTGACTGGGGCACTGAAGCTTTCTTT
17	TRBV4-3	-	TRBJ2-3	TRBD2	CASSQDLKRGGADTQYF	TGCGCCAGCAGCCAAGATCTGAAGCGGGGGGGGGCGGATACGCAGTATTTT
12	TRBV27	-	TRBJ2-5	-	CASSRPRETQYF	TGTGCCAGCAGTCGACCGAGAGAGACCCAGTACTTC
16	TRBV4-2	-	TRBJ2-5	-	CASSQIEGIGQETQYF	TGTGCCAGCAGCCAAATCGAGGGGATCGGACAAGAGACCCAGTACTTC
13	TRBV29-1	-	TRBJ1-4	TRBD1	CSVHGTGGEKLFF	TGCAGCGTACACGGGACAGGAGGGGAAAAACTGTTTTTT
15	TRBV7-2	-	TRBJ1-4	-	CASSLLGLSNEKLFF	TGTGCCAGCAGCTTATTGGGGCTTAGTAATGAAAAACTGTTTTTT
14	TRBV27	-	TRBJ1-1	TRBD1	CASSRGTENTEAFF	TGTGCCAGCAGTCGGGGGACAGAGAACACTGAAGCTTTCTTT
15	TRBV7-9	-	TRBJ2-2	TRBD1	CASSMTGENTGELFF	TGTGCCAGCAGCATGACAGGGGAGAACACCGGGGAGCTGTTTTTT
18	TRBV4-2	-	TRBJ1-1	-	CASSQPSHIGQKNTEAFF	TGTGCCAGCAGCCAACCATCTCATATCGGACAGAAGAACACTGAAGCTTTCTTT
15	TRBV7-2	few	TRBJ1-3	-	CASSPNRVSGNTIYF	TGTGCCAGCAGCCCCAACAGGGTCTCTGGAAACACCATATATTTT